The clone carrying this T cell receptor (beta chain) occurred once. Its antigen is not identified. These data come from a study of shared clonotypes between healthy human individuals. About the study: Donors were a couple of women and three men aged 18 to 49.

Here immunoSEQ multiplex PCR was the method, and the copy in TCRdb shows in-frame clones only, minus some. This sample has fewer than 1.6 million clones, with less than 99% found just once. Adult donors, all healthy and HIV-negative, had no recent acute infections or vaccinations. The study, taken as a whole, reports: Owing to a small donor count, the genetic and exposure-history diversity represented was limited. Generally, estimated richness proved larger in naive subsets than it did in memory subsets.

The ends were cut back, 0 bases at V and 2 bases at J, with 11 bases in the middle. This CDR3 is 15 amino acids long. CDR1 is SGHDT and CDR2 is YYEEEE in the germline V gene. This sequence joins TRBV5-6 and TRBJ1-2; D possibly corresponds to TRBD1 (5 bases). Sample: naive CD4+ T cells sorted from blood. The subset here: CD45RA+ positively selected. This receptor was identified in a man aged 30 to 45 in good health. Written as DNA, the CDR3 is TGTGCCAGCAGCTTGGCTAGGGGTGGGAACTATGGCTACACCTTC. Amino acid sequence: CASSLARGGNYGYTF.